This TCR beta chain is drawn from a study of T cells after yellow fever vaccination. Study results and limitations: Clones from primary vaccination mostly reappeared after the booster (over 95% CD4, about 85% CD8). Weaker, the secondary response peaked sooner, at day 5 versus 15. Clonotype sharing between CD4 and CD8 compartments was small.

As concerns this clonotype: The antigen is not known.

The CDR3 runs 15 residues. Germline-derived CDR1 and CDR2 are MNHEY and SMNVEV (reference sequence). Trimming cost V 2 bases and J 9 bases, with 14 bases left between them. The 5'RACE template-switching step produced TCR cDNA and added a universal primer site and UMIs. TCRdb reanalysed the 5' RACE reads using MiXCR and keeps one entry per CDR3 protein. This table has about 350,000 distinct CDR3 sequences, roughly 8.3% appearing once. The sequenced sample was PBMCs, obtained roughly 45 days after the first yellow fever vaccination. The chain combines TRBV27 with TRBJ1-6; D perhaps matches TRBD1 (5 bases). The TCR sequence derives from a man younger than 35 who received the YFV17D yellow fever vaccine. CDR3 nucleotides: TGTGCCAGCAGTTTAACGGGGCCCTTTTTTTCACCCCTCCACTTT. Its translation is CASSLTGPFFSPLHF.